The 32 T cell receptor beta chains below were found in one sample sequenced in a study of beta chain features in type 1 diabetes (dated by TCRdb to the late 2010s). Libraries were prepared through the immunoSEQ multiplex PCR assay. The High Capacity cDNA Reverse Transcription Kit was used to reverse transcribe all of the isolated RNA, meaning that expressed TCRB transcripts were what got sequenced. Imported from immuneACCESS, the table was reduced by TCRdb to in-frame sequences with V and J called. These copies leave out some clones; in studies compared against another copy, an unresolved V gene accounts for under half, and the cause of the remainder is not known. Within this sample are 400,000 to 550,000 clones, with roughly 10% of them counted one time only. 0.046% of the sample goes to the ten largest clones. Sequencing was carried out using naive CD4+ T cells from blood. The cell subset or site label, as the study defines it: true naive CD4+ T cells. Receptor source: a woman aged 18-29 years in good health.

This rearrangement joins TRBV4-3 to TRBJ2-1; 8 bases are a match to TRBD2. Germline values: CDR1 LGHNA, CDR2 YSLEER. This CDR3 is built from 17 residues. V was pared by 0 bases and J by 8 bases, with 12 bases of the junction left unmatched. The CDR3 loop reads CASSQDPAGVSWDEQFF. DNA for the CDR3: TGCGCCAGCAGCCAAGACCCAGCGGGAGTGAGTTGGGATGAGCAGTTCTTC.

This clone was observed a handful of times. The chain employs TRBV6-5 and TRBJ1-4, with D perhaps TRBD1 (5 bases). The CDR3 extends over 15 amino acids. Trimming took 2 bases from V and 7 from J, leaving 14 bases between them. Germline values: CDR1 MNHEY, CDR2 SVGAGI. The CDR3 is CASSYRGGAGEKLFF. CDR3 DNA: TGTGCCAGCAGTTACCGAGGAGGGGCGGGTGAAAAACTGTTTTTT.

The CDR3 sequence: CASSAGTAPSGADTQYF. The CDR3 region has the DNA TGTGCCAGCAGCGCTGGGACAGCCCCCTCGGGCGCAGATACGCAGTATTTT. The chain carries TRBV9 and TRBJ2-3; 7 bases agree with TRBD1. The germline gives CDR1 SGDLS, CDR2 YYNGEE. This CDR3 comprises 17 residues. V dropped 3 bases and J dropped 4; count of bases not matched to a gene: 14.

The table lists this clone with a few counts. V and J are TRBV18 and TRBJ2-4; TRBD1 matches 7 bases. The germline CDR1 and CDR2 sequences are KGHSH and LQKENI. The CDR3 covers 13 residues. Losses at the gene ends were 6 bases for V and 5 bases for J; bases not matched to a gene: 4. The CDR3 DNA reads TGTGCCAGCTCTGGACAGGCCGAAAACATTCAGTACTTC. This sequence encodes CASSGQAENIQYF. Filled out from reference TRBV18 and TRBJ2-4, the complete variable domain reads NAGVMQNPRHLVRRRGQEARLRCSPMKGHSHVYWYRQLPEEGLKFMVYLQKENIIDESGMPKERFSAEFPKEGPSILRIQQVVRGDSAAYFCASSGQAENIQYFGAGTRLSVL.

The gene calls are TRBV7-8 and TRBJ2-7; D gene uncertain. CDR1 is SGHVS and CDR2 is FQNEAQ in the germline V gene. The CDR3 runs to 15 residues. Deletions cut 5 bases from V and 0 bases from J, with 14 bases between. In nucleotides, the CDR3 is TGTGCCAGCAGCCCGAGACAAGAGAGCTCCTACGAGCAGTACGTC. Protein sequence: CASSPRQESSYEQYV.

There are a few counts of this clone. This chain joins TRBV9 and TRBJ2-1; D is possibly TRBD2 (5 bases). The CDR3 loop spans 15 amino acids. The V end lost 4 bases, the J end lost 2 bases, and 13 bases lay between the germline ends. CDR1 and CDR2 from the germline V gene are SGDLS and YYNGEE. DNA of the CDR3: TGTGCCAGCAGCCTTGAAGCACTAGCCTACAATGAGCAGTTCTTC. Its protein product is CASSLEALAYNEQFF. The full variable domain, completed using reference TRBV9 and TRBJ2-1, is DSGVTQTPKHLITATGQRVTLRCSPRSGDLSVYWYQQSLDQGLQFLIQYYNGEERAKGNILERFSAQQFPDLHSELNLSSLELGDSALYFCASSLEALAYNEQFFGPGTRLTVL.

This clone was detected only a few times. The V call is TRBV5-1, the J call TRBJ2-7; D unresolved. V lost 3 bases and J lost 4, with 17 bases in between. CDR1 and CDR2 from the germline V gene are SGHRS and YFSETQ. This CDR3 is 15 amino acids long. CDR3 nucleotide sequence: TGCGCCAGCAGCTGGGCTTCAGAATCCTGGTACGAGCAGTACGTC. This encodes CASSWASESWYEQYV.

The J gene is TRBJ2-7, the V gene TRBV2, with 10 bases that match TRBD1. V shed 2 bases and J 3 bases; nucleotides not matched to a gene: 4. CDR3 length equals 15 residues. The germline CDR1 and CDR2 sequences are SNHLY and FYNNEI. The CDR3 spells CASSEQTGGLYEQYV. In DNA form, the CDR3 reads TGTGCCAGCAGTGAACAGACAGGGGGCCTCTACGAGCAGTACGTC.

The gene calls are TRBV29-1 and TRBJ2-7; D may be TRBD2 (7 bases). Germline CDR1 SQVTM, CDR2 ANQGSEA. The ends were cut back, 7 bases at V and 5 bases at J, with 21 bases in the middle. The CDR3 runs to 14 residues. CDR3 loop: CSADKGGLSDEQYF. The CDR3 coding sequence is TGCAGCGCCGATAAGGGGGGGTTGAGCGACGAGCAGTACTTC.

This clone was seen a handful of times. The chain carries TRBV28 and TRBJ2-7; 7 nucleotides align to TRBD1. The CDR3 length is 15 residues. Germline V lookup: CDR1 MDHEN, CDR2 SYDVKM. The junction had 9 bases not matched to a gene; V was cut back by 4 bases and J by 3 bases. This CDR3 reads CASSSGGQVGYEQYV. The CDR3 DNA reads as TGTGCCAGCAGTTCCGGCGGACAGGTGGGCTACGAGCAGTACGTC.

This clone was picked up a small number of times. The CDR3 region has the DNA TGTGCCAGCAGCGTGGGCGCGGGAGTGGACACCGGGGAGCTGTTTTTT. As protein: CASSVGAGVDTGELFF. This chain links TRBV9 with TRBJ2-2, with 7 bases aligning to TRBD2. CDR1 SGDLS and CDR2 YYNGEE come from the germline V gene. V shed 2 bases, J shed 3 bases, and the junction held 7 bases outside the gene matches. The CDR3 consists of 16 residues.

The rearrangement joins TRBV27 to TRBJ2-7; D unclear. The germline gives CDR1 MNHEY, CDR2 SMNVEV (reference sequence). The CDR3 has 15 residues. V was shortened by 4 bases and J by 4 bases, with 17 bases between the two germline ends. In DNA form, the CDR3 reads TGTGCCAGCAGTTCCCCAGGCAGGCTCCTATACGAGCAGTACTTC. This gives the protein CASSSPGRLLYEQYF.

The chain recombines TRBV19 with TRBJ2-5, with 8 bases identical to TRBD1. The germline gives CDR1 LNHDA, CDR2 SQIVND (reference sequence). The CDR3 consists of 15 residues. The V segment lost 3 bases and the J segment 3 bases; nucleotides outside the gene matches: 6. The CDR3 here is CASSMDGTGEETQYF. The CDR3 nucleotides read TGTGCCAGTAGTATGGACGGGACAGGAGAAGAGACCCAGTACTTC.

The gene calls are TRBV7-2 and TRBJ1-4; tentative D call: TRBD1 (6 bases). The CDR3 consists of 14 residues. Germline CDR1 is SGHTA and CDR2 is FQGNSA. V shed 6 bases and J shed 8 bases, with 16 bases lying between them. CDR3 region: CASRFGQSGEKLFF. As DNA, the CDR3 is TGTGCCAGCAGGTTCGGACAGTCGGGGGAAAAACTGTTTTTT. Full variable domain (outside the CDR3, taken from reference TRBV7-2 and TRBJ1-4): GAGVSQSPSNKVTEKGKDVELRCDPISGHTALYWYRQSLGQGLEFLIYFQGNSAPDKSGLPSDRFSAERTGGSVSTLTIQRTQQEDSAVYLCASRFGQSGEKLFFGSGTQLSVL.

This clone was seen more than once but under ten times. CDR3 sequence: CASSVGTVYYNEQFF. The CDR3 region has the DNA TGTGCCAGCAGCGTCGGGACGGTTTATTACAATGAGCAGTTCTTC. The chain has TRBV9 and TRBJ2-1; tentatively, D is TRBD1 or TRBD2 (5 bases each). CDR3 size: 15 residues. CDR1 is SGDLS, CDR2 YYNGEE, per germline. Trimming stripped 2 bases from V and 4 bases from J, with 13 bases between. Combining the CDR3 with reference TRBV9 and TRBJ2-1 gives the whole variable domain DSGVTQTPKHLITATGQRVTLRCSPRSGDLSVYWYQQSLDQGLQFLIQYYNGEERAKGNILERFSAQQFPDLHSELNLSSLELGDSALYFCASSVGTVYYNEQFFGPGTRLTVL.

V usage is TRBV4-2 and J usage is TRBJ2-1; 10 nucleotides line up with TRBD1. V lost 0 bases, J lost 6 bases, and 8 bases stayed unmatched. CDR1 is LGHNA, CDR2 YNFKEQ, per germline. The CDR3 is made up of 17 amino acids. The CDR3, as DNA: TGTGCCAGCAGCCAAGATTCTAGGGGACAGGGGTTCAATGAGCAGTTCTTC. It encodes CASSQDSRGQGFNEQFF.

The V call is TRBV10-3, the J call TRBJ2-5, with D perhaps TRBD1 (5 bases). This CDR3 contains 15 residues. V was clipped by 2 bases and J by 0 bases, with 10 bases between them. The V gene's germline CDR1 is ENHRY and CDR2 SYGVKD. The CDR3 sequence is CAISEPGPYQETQYF. DNA for the CDR3: TGTGCCATCAGTGAGCCAGGGCCGTACCAAGAGACCCAGTACTTC.

The V gene is TRBV27, the J gene TRBJ1-1; no clear D. V dropped 5 bases and J dropped 6 bases, with 13 bases sitting between them. CDR3 length: 13 amino acids. Germline CDR1 is MNHEY and CDR2 is SMNVEV (reference sequence). CDR3: CASSLLGGSEAFF. CDR3 nucleotides: TGTGCCAGCAGTCTCCTAGGCGGGTCTGAAGCTTTCTTT.

The chain joins TRBV7-2 to TRBJ2-5, with a possible D match to TRBD1 (6 bases). V dropped 5 bases and J dropped 5 bases, with 18 bases sitting between them. Germline assignment: CDR1 SGHTA and CDR2 FQGNSA. The CDR3 is made up of 15 amino acids. The CDR3 DNA is TGTGCCAGCAGCGAGAACAGGGTACGCCGGGAGACCCAGTACTTC. Encoded protein: CASSENRVRRETQYF.

This clone occurred a few times. This sequence joins TRBV7-2 and TRBJ2-3; TRBD2 agrees at 8 bases. CDR1 and CDR2 from the germline V gene are SGHTA and FQGNSA. Germline trimming cut 5 bases from V and 15 bases from J; bases unmatched to any gene: 13. The CDR3 is made up of 13 amino acids. The DNA of the CDR3 is TGTGCCAGCAGCCCCAGTTGGGCGGGAGGTCTTTATTTT. The encoded protein is CASSPSWAGGLYF.

This chain joins TRBV5-6 and TRBJ1-5; 8 nucleotides agree with TRBD1. Trimming cost V 2 bases and J 7 bases; bases outside gene matches: 8. This CDR3 spans 15 amino acids. Germline V gives CDR1 SGHDT, CDR2 YYEEEE. CDR3 coding DNA: TGTGCCAGCAGCTTTCTAGGACAGGGAGGCCAGCCCCAGCATTTT. The encoded protein is CASSFLGQGGQPQHF.

V is TRBV9 and J is TRBJ1-6; 7 positions agree with TRBD1. V lost 0 bases and J lost 10; bases outside the gene matches: 10. This CDR3 has 16 residues. Germline values: CDR1 SGDLS, CDR2 YYNGEE. The CDR3 sequence: CASSVVVAGGDSPLHF. CDR3 sequence (DNA): TGTGCCAGCAGCGTAGTAGTGGCAGGGGGGGACTCACCCCTCCACTTT.

The V and J genes are TRBV10-3 and TRBJ2-3, with D perhaps given as TRBD1 or TRBD2 (5 bases each). Germline values: CDR1 ENHRY, CDR2 SYGVKD. The V gene lost 4 bases and the J gene lost 5 bases, with 13 bases spanning the gap. This CDR3 contains 14 residues. The CDR3 sequence is CAISVGPEQDTQYF. The CDR3 DNA reads TGTGCCATCAGTGTGGGACCAGAACAAGATACGCAGTATTTT.

The table lists this clone with a few counts. The V call is TRBV29-1, the J call TRBJ2-6, with D unclear. Per germline, CDR1 SQVTM and CDR2 ANQGSEA. The CDR3 is 13 amino acids. V lost 6 bases to trimming and J lost 0 bases, with 6 bases between them. The CDR3 loop reads CSVKTSGANVLTF. CDR3 DNA sequence: TGCAGCGTCAAGACCTCTGGGGCCAACGTCCTGACTTTC.

This clone was observed a handful of times. V usage is TRBV14 and J usage is TRBJ2-7, with D perhaps given as TRBD1 or TRBD2 (5 bases each). CDR1 is SGHDN and CDR2 is FVKESK in the germline V gene. V was trimmed by 4 bases and J by 5 bases, leaving 18 bases between them. The CDR3 length is 15 residues. The CDR3 bases are TGTGCCAGCAGCCTCCGGGGCATCGTTGACGACGAGCAGTACGTC. This codes for CASSLRGIVDDEQYV.

The rearrangement joins TRBV9 to TRBJ2-1; 7 bases are shared with TRBD2. After removal of 7 bases from V and 5 bases from J, the junction contained 9 bases not matched to a gene. Germline V CDR1 and CDR2: SGDLS, YYNGEE. The CDR3 runs to 14 residues. CDR3 amino acids: CASAALAENNEQFF. CDR3 nucleotides: TGTGCCAGCGCGGCCCTAGCGGAAAACAATGAGCAGTTCTTC.

This clone was recorded at least ten times. This chain links TRBV5-1 with TRBJ2-1, with TRBD2 matching 8 bases. The J segment lost 12 bases and the V segment lost 4 bases, leaving 9 bases of the junction unmatched. The CDR3 covers 13 residues. Per the germline V gene, CDR1 is SGHRS and CDR2 is YFSETQ. CDR3 in amino acids: CASSPRTSQAQFF. The CDR3 nucleotides read TGCGCCAGCAGCCCTCGGACTAGCCAGGCGCAGTTCTTC.

This clone was counted a few times. The chain has TRBV7-2 and TRBJ2-1; no definite D call. V dropped 3 bases and J dropped 0 bases, with 12 bases sitting between them. Per germline, CDR1 SGHTA and CDR2 FQGNSA. This CDR3 is built from 16 residues. The CDR3 DNA sequence: TGTGCCAGCAGCTTTCGATCCTCGAGCTCCTACAATGAGCAGTTCTTC. Translation: CASSFRSSSSYNEQFF.

This clone has at least ten counts. V is TRBV2 and J is TRBJ2-1; D unresolved. Germline loops: CDR1 SNHLY, CDR2 FYNNEI. The V and J ends lost 1 base and 7 bases respectively, with 5 bases between them. There are 12 residues in the CDR3. CDR3 loop: CASSEGWNEQFF. The CDR3 DNA sequence: TGTGCCAGCAGTGAAGGGTGGAATGAGCAGTTCTTC.

This sequence joins TRBV7-2 and TRBJ1-5; D gene unclear. V dropped 0 bases and J dropped 7 bases, with 22 bases sitting between them. The CDR3 is 18 amino acids. Germline lookup yields CDR1 SGHTA and CDR2 FQGNSA. The CDR3 sequence: CASSLAPPGSLGIQPQHF. The CDR3 DNA reads as TGTGCCAGCAGCTTAGCCCCCCCCGGCAGTTTAGGAATACAGCCCCAGCATTTT.

This clone was detected a few times. The chain has TRBV29-1 and TRBJ1-4, with D perhaps TRBD1 (6 bases). CDR1 and CDR2 (germline): SQVTM, ANQGSEA. V shed 7 bases and J shed 4 bases, with 10 bases lying between them. The CDR3 sequence is 12 residues long. The chain's CDR3 is CSATGINEKLFF. The CDR3 bases are TGCAGCGCTACAGGGATTAATGAAAAACTGTTTTTT.

This clone was picked up a small number of times. The chain has TRBV29-1 and TRBJ1-4, with a possible D match to TRBD1 (5 bases). The ends were cut back, 6 bases at V and 5 bases at J, with 16 bases in the middle. Germline-derived CDR1 and CDR2 are SQVTM and ANQGSEA. CDR3 length: 14 amino acids. The CDR3 coding sequence is TGCAGCGTCCTAGATGCAGGGAGGAATGAAAAACTGTTTTTT. It is translated as CSVLDAGRNEKLFF.